This TCR beta chain was observed in a study of identical twins. Concerning this clonotype itself: Its antigen is as yet unknown.

Overall study findings and caveats: In monozygotic twins, models underestimated the sharing of out-of-frame TCR alpha.

TCRdb re-called the 5' RACE reads through MiXCR, storing one row per CDR3 protein. The data show roughly 490,000 distinct CDR3 sequences, 14% seen once. Germline values: CDR1 MNHEY, CDR2 SVGEGT. The CDR3 consists of 12 residues. V was clipped by 6 bases and J by 5 bases, with 8 bases between them. The sample was also linked to a second study, of yellow fever vaccine responses in identical twins.

The specimen was CD4+ T cells sorted from blood. The receptor was derived from a woman under 30 in good health. J is TRBJ2-1 and V is TRBV6-2 or TRBV6-3, with D perhaps assigned TRBD1 or TRBD2 (6 bases each). The CDR3 spells CASRRGDNEQFF. CDR3 nucleotides: TGTGCCAGCAGGAGGGGGGACAATGAGCAGTTCTTC.